Sequencing of this T cell receptor beta chain was carried out in a study of cytomegalovirus exposure and HLA in healthy donors. Study-level results: Rare TCR sequences dominated, though some public TCRs recurred in many donors.

CDR1 is SQVTM and CDR2 is ANQGSEA in the germline V gene. The CDR3 has 11 residues. V lost 6 bases and J lost 2, with 7 bases in between. Repertoires were generated with immunoSEQ multiplex PCR, while TCRdb's copy carries only in-frame clones and drops some. The repertoire holds more than 200,000 clones, with roughly nine tenths as singletons. Concerning this clone: The target antigen is unknown.

The donors were in the approximately 110-subject validation cohort; that cohort was separate from the roughly 700-subject first cohort. The chain recombines TRBV29-1 with TRBJ1-2, with D tentatively TRBD1 (5 bases). The clonotype was recovered from a man between 18 and 29 years old in good health and CMV-seropositive. The specimen was PBMCs. This CDR3 reads CSVGLNYGYTF. DNA of the CDR3: TGCAGCGTGGGACTGAACTATGGCTACACCTTC.